The 10 T cell receptor beta chains reported below all come from one sample, sequenced in a study of human T cells and chemical hapten exposure. The time point here: patch test 3, about 24 weeks after DPC sensitization. Treatment here: therapeutic diphenylcyclopropenone sensitization with weekly scalp DPC. TCRdb reanalysed the RACE reads using MiXCR and keeps one entry per CDR3 protein. The sample lists some 74,000 distinct CDR3 sequences; 10% to 15% were seen once. Sequenced here: whole blood, sampled in connection with sensitization to the hapten diphenylcyclopropenone (DPC). The receptors derive from a woman in her fifties or sixties with alopecia areata. Some clones in this sample may be carry-over from other donors' samples.

This rearrangement joins TRBV29-1 to TRBJ1-2; tentatively, D is TRBD1 (5 bases). The germline V gene encodes CDR1 SQVTM and CDR2 ANQGSEA. The CDR3 is 13 residues long. V lost 1 base, J lost 3 bases, and 9 bases lay in between. The CDR3 spells CSVEGGRDYGYTF. CDR3 sequence (DNA): TGCAGCGTTGAAGGGGGACGCGACTATGGCTACACCTTC.

This clonotype was seen a few times. The rearrangement joins TRBV6-5 to TRBJ2-5; D gene ambiguous. The germline CDR1 and CDR2 sequences are MNHEY and SVGAGI. Deletions cut 2 bases from V and 7 bases from J, with 11 bases between. The CDR3 has 13 amino acids. The CDR3 region is CASSYGAPGTQYF. The CDR3, as DNA: TGTGCCAGCAGTTACGGAGCACCAGGGACCCAGTACTTC.

This clonotype was counted ten times or more. V is TRBV11-2 and J is TRBJ2-1; 12 positions match TRBD2. J lost 10 bases, V lost 5 bases, and 15 bases had no gene match. The CDR3 has 17 amino acids. In germline, CDR1 is SGHAT, CDR2 FQNNGV. CDR3 loop: CASSPARLAGVLEEQFF. CDR3 DNA sequence: TGTGCCAGCAGCCCAGCCCGACTAGCGGGAGTCCTTGAAGAGCAGTTCTTC. The variable domain in full, completed from reference TRBV11-2 and TRBJ2-1, reads EAGVAQSPRYKIIEKRQSVAFWCNPISGHATLYWYQQILGQGPKLLIQFQNNGVVDDSQLPKDRFSAERLKGVDSTLKIQPAKLEDSAVYLCASSPARLAGVLEEQFFGPGTRLTVL.

In its sample, this clonotype was seen many times. The chain recombines TRBV2 with TRBJ2-1; D may be TRBD1 (5 bases). The CDR3 covers 13 residues. The V end lost 3 bases, the J end lost 6 bases, and 9 bases lay between the germline ends. Germline CDR1 and CDR2: SNHLY and FYNNEI. The CDR3 region has the DNA TGTGCCAGCAGTGAGGGGCTGCCCAATGAGCAGTTCTTC. It yields the protein CASSEGLPNEQFF. Full variable domain (remainder filled in from reference TRBV2 and TRBJ2-1): EPEVTQTPSHQVTQMGQEVILRCVPISNHLYFYWYRQILGQKVEFLVSFYNNEISEKSEIFDDQFSVERPDGSNFTLKIRSTKLEDSAMYFCASSEGLPNEQFFGPGTRLTVL.

CDR3 DNA: TGTGCCTCCCGGGTTAGCGAGGGCGAGCAGTACTTC. This translates into CASRVSEGEQYF. The V call is TRBV10-3, the J call TRBJ2-7, with D perhaps matching TRBD2 (5 bases). Deletions cut 11 bases from V and 6 bases from J, with 17 bases between. This CDR3 comprises 12 residues. CDR1 is ENHRY, CDR2 SYGVKD, per germline.

This clonotype has a handful of counts. The chain uses TRBV29-1 and TRBJ1-1; D gene ambiguous. CDR1 and CDR2 (germline): SQVTM, ANQGSEA. V dropped 6 bases and J dropped 1 base, with 12 bases sitting between them. This CDR3 spans 13 amino acids. The DNA for the CDR3 is TGCAGCGTGATGGACGGTCAGAACACTGAAGCTTTCTTT. This encodes CSVMDGQNTEAFF.

This clonotype turned up a few times. The chain links TRBV18 to TRBJ2-1; TRBD2 might be the D (6 bases). The CDR3 is 16 residues long. The V gene lost 2 bases and the J gene lost 4 bases, with 15 bases spanning the gap. Germline V gene lookup returns CDR1 KGHSH and CDR2 LQKENI. The CDR3 region is CASSPTHRDSYNEQFF. CDR3 bases: TGTGCCAGCTCACCAACTCACCGGGACTCGTACAATGAGCAGTTCTTC. Based on the CDR3 plus reference TRBV18 and TRBJ2-1, the full variable domain is NAGVMQNPRHLVRRRGQEARLRCSPMKGHSHVYWYRQLPEEGLKFMVYLQKENIIDESGMPKERFSAEFPKEGPSILRIQQVVRGDSAAYFCASSPTHRDSYNEQFFGPGTRLTVL.

The genes are TRBV19 and TRBJ2-2, with TRBD2 as a possible D gene (7 bases). The V end lost 6 bases, the J end lost 3 bases, and 17 bases lay between the germline ends. The CDR3 runs 16 residues. Germline V gives CDR1 LNHDA, CDR2 SQIVND (reference sequence). The chain's CDR3 is CASRPRLGGDTGELFF. CDR3 nucleotide sequence: TGTGCCAGTAGGCCCCGATTAGGGGGGGACACCGGGGAGCTGTTTTTT.

This clonotype has only a few counts. The chain joins TRBV5-6 to TRBJ2-1; a weak D match, TRBD2 (6 bases). The V end was cut by 6 bases, the J end by 0 bases, with 13 bases between. CDR3 length: 15 residues. In germline, CDR1 is SGHDT, CDR2 YYEEEE. CDR3 bases: TGTGCCAGCACCTGGAGGGTGAGCTCCTACAATGAGCAGTTCTTC. It encodes CASTWRVSSYNEQFF.

This clonotype showed up just once. The chain is built from TRBV4-2 and TRBJ2-1, with D unclear. Germline V gene lookup returns CDR1 LGHNA and CDR2 YNFKEQ. V was clipped by 0 bases and J by 2 bases, with 5 bases between them. The CDR3 loop spans 14 amino acids. The CDR3, as DNA: TGTGCCAGCAGCCAAGACTCTGCCTACAATGAGCAGTTCTTC. It translates to CASSQDSAYNEQFF.